The source of this TCR beta chain is a study of shared clonotypes between healthy human individuals. Libraries were prepared by immunoSEQ multiplex PCR; TCRdb keeps only in-frame clonotypes and omits some of them. This table holds hundreds of thousands of clones, 74% found once. All donors were Caucasian adults living in Nashville, Tennessee. The investigators split CD4+ cells into a CD45RA+ naive subset and a CD45RA-negative memory subset. Germline V gives CDR1 SGHRS, CDR2 YFSETQ. This CDR3 is built from 13 residues. Trimming shortened V by 3 bases and J by 7 bases, and 11 bases separated the two germline ends.

This receptor was identified in a woman aged 25 to 39 in good health. The specimen was memory CD4+ T cells sorted from blood. Subset in this sample: CD45RA-negative fraction. The rearrangement links TRBV5-1 to TRBJ2-4; D may be TRBD1 or TRBD2 (5 bases each). This CDR3 is CASSSSGTNIQYF. Written as DNA, the CDR3 is TGCGCCAGCAGCTCCTCCGGGACGAACATTCAGTACTTC.